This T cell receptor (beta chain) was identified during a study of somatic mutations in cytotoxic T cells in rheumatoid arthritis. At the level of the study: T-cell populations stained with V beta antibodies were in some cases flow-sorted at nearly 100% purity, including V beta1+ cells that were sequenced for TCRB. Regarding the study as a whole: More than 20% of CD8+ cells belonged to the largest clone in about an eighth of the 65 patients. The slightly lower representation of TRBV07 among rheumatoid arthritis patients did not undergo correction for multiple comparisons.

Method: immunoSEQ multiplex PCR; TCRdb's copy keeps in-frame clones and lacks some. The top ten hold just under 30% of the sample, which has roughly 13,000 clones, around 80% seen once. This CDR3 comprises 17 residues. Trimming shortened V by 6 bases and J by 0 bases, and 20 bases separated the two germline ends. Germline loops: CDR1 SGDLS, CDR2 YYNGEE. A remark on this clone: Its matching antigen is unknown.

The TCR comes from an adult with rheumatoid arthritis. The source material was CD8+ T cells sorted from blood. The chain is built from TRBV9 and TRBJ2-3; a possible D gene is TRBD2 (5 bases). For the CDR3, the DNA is TGTGCCAGCACCCACAGATTGGGAGAGTTTAGCACAGATACGCAGTATTTT. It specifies CASTHRLGEFSTDTQYF.